A single sample is the source of the 7 T cell receptor beta chains below, sequenced in a study of cytomegalovirus exposure and HLA in healthy donors. PCR involved 60 Vbeta and 13 Jbeta primers. Assay used: immunoSEQ multiplex PCR; TCRdb lists only in-frame clones, some missing. The table lists some 90,000 clones, roughly 79% of them singletons, with around 6% in the top ten. Sequencing used PBMCs. The source is a female donor in good health and CMV-seronegative.

V usage is TRBV5-1 and J usage is TRBJ2-3; 7 bases agree with TRBD2. The germline gives CDR1 SGHRS, CDR2 YFSETQ. V was clipped by 1 base and J by 0 bases; unmatched bases: 2. The CDR3 runs to 15 residues. The CDR3 DNA reads as TGCGCCAGCAGCTTGCAAGCGGGGAGCACAGATACGCAGTATTTT. Protein: CASSLQAGSTDTQYF.

This rearrangement joins TRBV5-6 to TRBJ2-5; the D gene is possibly TRBD2 (6 bases). CDR1 is SGHDT and CDR2 is YYEEEE in the germline V gene. Trimming pared 0 bases from V and 5 bases from J, leaving 11 bases between. This CDR3 comprises 14 residues. The CDR3 reads CASSLARGRETQYF. CDR3 nucleotide sequence: TGTGCCAGCAGCTTGGCGCGGGGACGGGAGACCCAGTACTTC. The complete variable domain, with remaining parts taken from reference TRBV5-6 and TRBJ2-5, reads DAGVTQSPTHLIKTRGQQVTLRCSPKSGHDTVSWYQQALGQGPQFIFQYYEEEERQRGNFPDRFSGHQFPNYSSELNVNALLLGDSALYLCASSLARGRETQYFGPGTRLLVL.

This chain uses TRBV7-2 with TRBJ2-7, with TRBD1 as a possible D gene (5 bases). Germline V gives CDR1 SGHTA, CDR2 FQGNSA. V was shortened by 5 bases and J by 0 bases, with 8 bases between the two germline ends. The CDR3 loop spans 13 amino acids. CDR3 sequence (DNA): TGTGCCAGCAGCCAGGGCCGCTCCTACGAGCAGTACTTC. This sequence encodes CASSQGRSYEQYF.

The chain is built from TRBV5-6 and TRBJ2-5; 8 bases agree with TRBD1. The CDR3 totals 16 residues. V lost 3 bases to trimming and J lost 3 bases; unmatched junction nucleotides: 10. Per germline, CDR1 SGHDT and CDR2 YYEEEE. The CDR3 coding sequence is TGTGCCAGCAGCTACCGATCAACGGACAGGGAAGAGACCCAGTACTTC. Its translation is CASSYRSTDREETQYF. Full variable domain (remainder filled in from reference TRBV5-6 and TRBJ2-5): DAGVTQSPTHLIKTRGQQVTLRCSPKSGHDTVSWYQQALGQGPQFIFQYYEEEERQRGNFPDRFSGHQFPNYSSELNVNALLLGDSALYLCASSYRSTDREETQYFGPGTRLLVL.

This clone was seen once. The J gene is TRBJ2-5, the V gene TRBV5-4; 15 bases are shared with TRBD2. Per germline, CDR1 SGHNT and CDR2 YYREEE (reference sequence). This CDR3 comprises 18 residues. Trimming took 0 bases from V and 3 from J; bases not matched to a gene: 6. Here the CDR3 reads CASSLAGLAGGREETQYF. CDR3 DNA sequence: TGTGCCAGCAGCTTGGCCGGACTAGCGGGAGGGAGGGAAGAGACCCAGTACTTC.

This chain connects TRBV29-1 to TRBJ2-3; D not certain. CDR3 size: 13 residues. V gave up 5 bases and J gave up 2 bases, with 11 bases separating them. CDR1 is SQVTM and CDR2 is ANQGSEA in the germline V gene. The DNA for the CDR3 is TGCAGCGTTACCTCGCGGATCACAGATACGCAGTATTTT. Protein sequence: CSVTSRITDTQYF.

The rearrangement uses TRBV5-4 and TRBJ1-2, with 8 bases that match TRBD1. This CDR3 is built from 14 residues. After removal of 4 bases from V and 6 bases from J, the junction contained 8 bases not matched to a gene. Germline CDR1 is SGHNT and CDR2 is YYREEE (reference sequence). The CDR3 nucleotides read TGTGCCAGCAGCCACGACAGGGGAATTAATGGCTACACCTTC. Translation gives CASSHDRGINGYTF.